The present TCR beta chain was sequenced within a study of T cells expressing NK-cell markers. Across the whole study: In the group of eight sequenced donors, seven were HCMV-seropositive and one was seronegative.

TCRdb reworked the 5' RACE reads into one entry per CDR3 protein, no DNA. The sample totals about 390,000 distinct CDR3 sequences; its top ten clones hold around 11%. Germline CDR1 reads SGHRS; CDR2 reads YFSETQ. The CDR3 contains 13 residues. The chain couples TRBV5-1 to TRBJ1-2; checking the TCRdb D call of TRBD1 is not possible without DNA. Specimen: blood T cells: a sorted CD56 or NKG2C T cell subset, CD4+ or CD8+ T cells, or bulk PBMC T cells (not recorded which). The sequence derives from a woman between 50 and 59 years old in good health. This CDR3 is CASSLMGAGGYTF.